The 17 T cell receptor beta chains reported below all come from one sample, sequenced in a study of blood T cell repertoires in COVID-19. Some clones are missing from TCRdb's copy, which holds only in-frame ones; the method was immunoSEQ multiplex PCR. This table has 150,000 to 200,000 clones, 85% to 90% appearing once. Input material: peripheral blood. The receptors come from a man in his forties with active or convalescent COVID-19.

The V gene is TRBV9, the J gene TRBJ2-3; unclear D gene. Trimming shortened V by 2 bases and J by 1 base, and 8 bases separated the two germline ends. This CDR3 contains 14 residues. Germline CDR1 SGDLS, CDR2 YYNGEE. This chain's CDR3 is CASSVGLRTDTQYF. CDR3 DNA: TGTGCCAGCAGCGTTGGTCTACGCACAGATACGCAGTATTTT. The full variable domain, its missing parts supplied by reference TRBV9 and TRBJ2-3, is DSGVTQTPKHLITATGQRVTLRCSPRSGDLSVYWYQQSLDQGLQFLIQYYNGEERAKGNILERFSAQQFPDLHSELNLSSLELGDSALYFCASSVGLRTDTQYFGPGTRLTVL.

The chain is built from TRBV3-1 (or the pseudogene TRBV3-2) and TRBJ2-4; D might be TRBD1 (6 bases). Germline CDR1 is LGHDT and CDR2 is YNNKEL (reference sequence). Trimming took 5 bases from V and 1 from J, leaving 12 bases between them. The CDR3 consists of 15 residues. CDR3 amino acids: CASSNGQLAKNIQYF. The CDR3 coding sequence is TGTGCCAGCAGCAACGGACAGTTGGCCAAAAACATTCAGTACTTC.

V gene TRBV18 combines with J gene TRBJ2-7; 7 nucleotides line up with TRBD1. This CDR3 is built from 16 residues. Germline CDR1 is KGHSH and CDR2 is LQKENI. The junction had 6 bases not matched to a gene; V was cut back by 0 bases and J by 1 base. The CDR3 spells CASSPPVAGGSYEQYF. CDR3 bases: TGTGCCAGCTCACCACCGGTTGCAGGGGGATCCTACGAGCAGTACTTC.

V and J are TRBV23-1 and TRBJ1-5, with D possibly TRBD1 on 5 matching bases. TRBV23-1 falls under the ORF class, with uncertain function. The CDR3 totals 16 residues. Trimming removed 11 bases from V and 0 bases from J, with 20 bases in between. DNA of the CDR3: TGCGCCCTAACCGGAGGGGAAACTTCTAGCAATCAGCCCCAGCATTTT. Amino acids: CALTGGETSSNQPQHF.

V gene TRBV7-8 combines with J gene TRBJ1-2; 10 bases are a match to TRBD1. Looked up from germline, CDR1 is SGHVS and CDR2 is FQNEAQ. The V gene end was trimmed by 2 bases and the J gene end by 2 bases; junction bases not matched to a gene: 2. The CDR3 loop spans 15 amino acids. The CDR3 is CASSLSGQGNYGYTF. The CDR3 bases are TGTGCCAGCAGCTTATCGGGACAGGGGAACTATGGCTACACCTTC.

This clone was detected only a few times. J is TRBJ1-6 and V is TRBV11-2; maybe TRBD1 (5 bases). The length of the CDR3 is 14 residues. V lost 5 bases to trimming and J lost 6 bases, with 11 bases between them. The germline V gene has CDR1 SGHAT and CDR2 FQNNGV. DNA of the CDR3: TGTGCCAGCAGCCGACAGCCCCGTAATTCACCCCTCCACTTT. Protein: CASSRQPRNSPLHF.

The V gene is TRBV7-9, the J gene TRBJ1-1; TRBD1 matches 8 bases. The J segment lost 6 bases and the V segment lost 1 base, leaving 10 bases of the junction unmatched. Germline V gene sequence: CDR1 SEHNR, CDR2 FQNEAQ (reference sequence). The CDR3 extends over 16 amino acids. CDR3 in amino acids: CASSLVGHRGESEAFF. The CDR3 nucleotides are TGTGCCAGCAGCTTAGTAGGACACAGGGGGGAATCTGAAGCTTTCTTT. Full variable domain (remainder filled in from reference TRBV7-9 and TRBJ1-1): DTGVSQNPRHKITKRGQNVTFRCDPISEHNRLYWYRQTLGQGPEFLTYFQNEAQLEKSRLLSDRFSAERPKGSFSTLEIQRTEQGDSAMYLCASSLVGHRGESEAFFGQGTRLTVV.

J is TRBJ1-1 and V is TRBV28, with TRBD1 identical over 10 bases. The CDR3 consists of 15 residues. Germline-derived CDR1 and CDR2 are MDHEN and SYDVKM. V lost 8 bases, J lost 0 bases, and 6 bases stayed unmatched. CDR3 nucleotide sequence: TGTGCCAGCGGGGACAGGGGATCTATGAACACTGAAGCTTTCTTT. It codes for CASGDRGSMNTEAFF.

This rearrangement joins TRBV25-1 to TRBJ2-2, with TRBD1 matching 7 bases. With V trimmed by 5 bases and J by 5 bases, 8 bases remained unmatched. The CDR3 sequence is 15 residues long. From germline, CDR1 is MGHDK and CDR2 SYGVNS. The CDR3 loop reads CASSKRQGGTGELFF. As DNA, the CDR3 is TGTGCCAGCAGTAAAAGACAGGGTGGTACCGGGGAGCTGTTTTTT.

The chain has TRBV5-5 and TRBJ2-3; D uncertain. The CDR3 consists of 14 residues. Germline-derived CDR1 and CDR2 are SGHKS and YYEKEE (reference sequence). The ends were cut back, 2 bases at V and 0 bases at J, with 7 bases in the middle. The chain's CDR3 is CASSFRMSTDTQYF. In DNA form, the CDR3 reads TGTGCCAGCAGCTTCAGGATGAGCACAGATACGCAGTATTTT.

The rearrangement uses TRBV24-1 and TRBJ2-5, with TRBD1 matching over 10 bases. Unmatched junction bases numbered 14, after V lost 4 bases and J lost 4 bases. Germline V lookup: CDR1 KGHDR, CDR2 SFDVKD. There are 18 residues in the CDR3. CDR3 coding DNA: TGTGCCACCAGTGACCACCCATACCTGACAGGGGGCCTAGAGACCCAGTACTTC. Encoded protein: CATSDHPYLTGGLETQYF.

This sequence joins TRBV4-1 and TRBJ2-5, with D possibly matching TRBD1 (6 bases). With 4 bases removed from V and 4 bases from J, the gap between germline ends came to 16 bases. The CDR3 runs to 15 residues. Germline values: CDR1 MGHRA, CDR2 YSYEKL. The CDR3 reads CASSPLKGVGETQYF. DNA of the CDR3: TGCGCCAGCAGCCCCCTGAAGGGGGTTGGAGAGACCCAGTACTTC.

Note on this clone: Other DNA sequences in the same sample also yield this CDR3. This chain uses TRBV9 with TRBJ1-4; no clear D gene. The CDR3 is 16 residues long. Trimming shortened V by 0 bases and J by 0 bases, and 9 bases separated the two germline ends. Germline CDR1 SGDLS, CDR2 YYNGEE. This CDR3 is CASSVATGATNEKLFF. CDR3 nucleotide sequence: TGTGCCAGCAGCGTAGCTACTGGTGCAACTAATGAAAAACTGTTTTTT.

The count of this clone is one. The CDR3 DNA reads TGTGCCAGCAGCTGGACAGGGGGCCAATACGAGCAGTACTTC. It is translated as CASSWTGGQYEQYF. This chain connects TRBV27 to TRBJ2-7; TRBD1 matches 11 bases. V dropped 6 bases and J dropped 4; count of bases not matched to a gene: 5. CDR3 length equals 14 residues. CDR1 is MNHEY and CDR2 is SMNVEV in the germline V gene (reference sequence).

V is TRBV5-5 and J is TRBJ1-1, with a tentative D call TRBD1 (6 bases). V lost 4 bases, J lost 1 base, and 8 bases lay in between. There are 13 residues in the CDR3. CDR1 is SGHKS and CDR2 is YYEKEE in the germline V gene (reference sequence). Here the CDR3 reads CASSVGGNTEAFF. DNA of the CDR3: TGTGCCAGCAGCGTAGGGGGGAACACTGAAGCTTTCTTT.

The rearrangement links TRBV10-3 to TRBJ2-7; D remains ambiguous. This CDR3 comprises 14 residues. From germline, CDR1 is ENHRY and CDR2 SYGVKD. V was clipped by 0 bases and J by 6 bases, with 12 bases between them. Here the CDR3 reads CAISESYRVSEQYF. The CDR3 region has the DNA TGTGCCATCAGTGAGTCCTACCGGGTCAGCGAGCAGTACTTC.

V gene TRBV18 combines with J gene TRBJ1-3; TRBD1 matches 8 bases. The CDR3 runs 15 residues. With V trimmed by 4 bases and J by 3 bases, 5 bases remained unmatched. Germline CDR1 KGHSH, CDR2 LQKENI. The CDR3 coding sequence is TGTGCCAGCTCACGACAGGGGAAAGGTGGAAACACCATATATTTT. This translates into CASSRQGKGGNTIYF.